This T cell receptor beta chain stems from a study of T cell changes during pregnancy in multiple sclerosis. CDR3 length: 15 amino acids. V shed 6 bases and J shed 6 bases, with 21 bases lying between them. CDR1 and CDR2 (germline): MDHEN, SYDVKM. The table came from immunoSEQ multiplex PCR; TCRdb's copy has only in-frame clones and leaves some out. The table shows about 50,000 clones, with 92% occurring only once. The sequencing here drew on CD4+ T cells from peripheral blood mononuclear cells, taken after pregnancy. This chain uses TRBV28 with TRBJ2-7; D possibly corresponds to TRBD2 (6 bases). The TCR originated in a female donor in good health, enrolled as a control in a pregnancy study. The CDR3: CASRTGGQEGSEQYF. CDR3 in DNA: TGTGCCAGCAGGACGGGTGGGCAGGAGGGGTCCGAGCAGTACTTC.